The clone carrying this TCR beta chain appeared many times. Its antigen remains unknown. This CDR3 has 15 amino acids. From germline, CDR1 is SNHLY and CDR2 FYNNEI. V lost 7 bases and J 3 bases, leaving 18 bases between the germline ends. The data derive from a study of T cells in Graves' hyperthyroidism and ophthalmopathy. Study-level points and caveats: Blood also carried most thyroid clonotypes expanded above 0.001.

RNA transcripts yielded amplified TCR beta CDR3 regions. The HTBI set primed first-round TCR CDR3 RT-PCR. TCRdb processed the multiplex PCR reads anew with MiXCR; each CDR3 protein has one entry. This table has around 360,000 distinct CDR3 sequences, roughly 15% appearing once. This clonotype was obtained from a woman aged 60-75 years with Graves' ophthalmopathy. The sample consisted of blood. This chain links TRBV2 with TRBJ1-2; D is perhaps TRBD1 (5 bases). The CDR3, as DNA: TGTGCCAGCACACCTTTTCGCAGGGAAGACTATGGCTACACCTTC. Translation gives CASTPFRREDYGYTF.